The 25 T cell receptor beta chains in this list originate from one sample, sequenced in a study of molecular identifiers for immune sequencing clone quantification. From the PCR reads, TCRdb called clonotypes with MiXCR, one entry per CDR3 protein. The repertoire consists of 75,000 to 100,000 distinct CDR3 sequences, with around 20% occurring once and the leading ten covering about 0.85%. The source material was naive CD8+ T cells from blood, with Jurkat cell RNA spiked in. As to subset: FACS-sorted CD8+CD4-CCR7+CD45RA+ naive T cells. These receptors were obtained from a human donor in good health. Some libraries in this study had Jurkat cell RNA spiked in.

This clonotype was seen repeatedly, ten times or more. J is TRBJ2-3 and V is TRBV14; TRBD1 matches 9 bases. The CDR3 spans 16 residues. V trimming: 3 bases; J trimming: 1 base; junction bases outside the gene matches: 5. Germline V gene data show CDR1 as SGHDN and CDR2 as FVKESK. The CDR3 reads CASSQVQGARTDTQYF. DNA for the CDR3: TGTGCCAGCAGCCAGGTACAGGGGGCCCGCACAGATACGCAGTATTTT.

In its sample, this clonotype was seen many times. V usage is TRBV7-6 and J usage is TRBJ2-6; 10 bases map to TRBD1. CDR3 size: 18 residues. Trimming at V came to 11 bases and at J to 0 bases, leaving 13 bases not matched to a gene. Germline lookup yields CDR1 SGHVS and CDR2 FNYEAQ. The CDR3 DNA follows: TGTGCCGTACCTCGAGGACAGGGGGTTAGCTCTGGGGCCAACGTCCTGACTTTC. This codes for CAVPRGQGVSSGANVLTF. Full variable domain (remainder filled in from reference TRBV7-6 and TRBJ2-6): GAGVSQSPRYKVTKRGQDVALRCDPISGHVSLYWYRQALGQGPEFLTYFNYEAQQDKSGLPNDRFSAERPEGSISTLTIQRTEQRDSAMYRCAVPRGQGVSSGANVLTFGAGSRLTVL.

The table lists this clonotype with many counts. The chain links TRBV3-1 to TRBJ2-3, with D possibly matching TRBD2 (5 bases). V lost 1 base to trimming and J lost 1 base, with 6 bases between them. Germline assignment: CDR1 LGHDT and CDR2 YNNKEL (reference sequence). There are 14 residues in the CDR3. The chain's CDR3 is CASSQVSGTDTQYF. DNA for the CDR3: TGTGCCAGCAGCCAAGTTAGCGGCACAGATACGCAGTATTTT.

In the case of this clonotype: This may stem from a read error, because a much larger clone lies one nucleotide away. Lacking the conserved final phenylalanine or tryptophan, this CDR3 likely reflects a read error. The chain links TRBV27 to TRBJ2-1; 11 bases are a match to TRBD1. With 10 bases clipped from V and 3 bases from J, the junction kept 5 bases outside the gene matches. There are 14 residues in the CDR3. Germline V gene sequence: CDR1 MNHEY, CDR2 SMNVEV (reference sequence). The CDR3: CATAGTGGYNEQFL. The CDR3 nucleotides are TGTGCCACCGCCGGGACAGGGGGCTACAATGAGCAGTTCCTC.

This clonotype was found many times. V and J are TRBV28 and TRBJ2-7, with D uncertain. V was trimmed by 6 bases and J by 4 bases, leaving 10 bases between them. The length of the CDR3 is 12 residues. CDR1 and CDR2 (germline): MDHEN, SYDVKM. The CDR3 sequence: CASSMTRYEQYF. CDR3 in DNA: TGTGCCAGCAGCATGACACGGTACGAGCAGTACTTC.

This clonotype was observed many times. V usage is TRBV30 and J usage is TRBJ2-7; D is uncertain. Germline V gene sequence: CDR1 GTSNPN, CDR2 SVGIG (reference sequence). V dropped 0 bases and J dropped 5 bases, with 11 bases sitting between them. This CDR3 spans 13 amino acids. DNA of the CDR3: TGTGCCTGGAGTGTCTCCTTCAGCGACGAGCAGTACTTC. As protein: CAWSVSFSDEQYF.

This clonotype showed up just a few times. The chain carries TRBV6-1 and TRBJ2-2; D gene unclear. Deletions cut 2 bases from V and 5 bases from J, with 15 bases between. CDR3 size: 16 residues. The germline gives CDR1 MNHNS, CDR2 SASEGT. The CDR3 protein is CASSEFVTPRTGELFF. CDR3 nucleotide sequence: TGTGCCAGCAGTGAATTCGTGACCCCCAGGACCGGGGAGCTGTTTTTT.

The chain joins TRBV6-1 to TRBJ2-3; 8 bases fit TRBD2. Germline V gives CDR1 MNHNS, CDR2 SASEGT. The CDR3 spans 17 residues. V was clipped by 2 bases and J by 2 bases; unmatched bases: 9. CDR3 region: CASSEFGGGGFTDTQYF. CDR3 sequence (DNA): TGTGCCAGCAGTGAATTCGGGGGCGGGGGGTTCACAGATACGCAGTATTTT.

In its sample, this clonotype was seen many times. The rearrangement joins TRBV4-3 to TRBJ2-1; 7 bases are a match to TRBD1. CDR3 size: 18 residues. The V gene's germline CDR1 is LGHNA and CDR2 YSLEER. V lost 3 bases, J lost 3 bases, and 14 bases stayed unmatched. The CDR3 DNA reads TGCGCCAGCAGCCAGAAACTTACAGGGGCCTCAAACTACAATGAGCAGTTCTTC. Translation: CASSQKLTGASNYNEQFF.

This clonotype was detected many times. This chain connects TRBV5-8 to TRBJ2-3; TRBD2 agrees at 10 bases. The CDR3 is 15 amino acids. Germline V gives CDR1 SGHTS, CDR2 YDEGEE. After removal of 1 base from V and 6 bases from J, the junction contained 5 bases not matched to a gene. The CDR3 is CASSLTAGGSDTQYF. The CDR3 region has the DNA TGTGCCAGCAGCTTGACAGCGGGGGGGTCTGATACGCAGTATTTT.

This chain uses TRBV6-2 or TRBV6-3 with TRBJ2-7; D possibly uses TRBD1 or TRBD2 (5 bases each). The CDR3 sequence is 19 residues long. The germline V gene encodes CDR1 MNHEY and CDR2 SVGEGT. V was pared by 2 bases and J by 0 bases, with 23 bases between. The CDR3 region is CASSYHLTNLGTFSYEQYF. In DNA form, the CDR3 reads TGTGCCAGCAGTTACCATCTTACAAACCTTGGGACGTTCTCCTACGAGCAGTACTTC.

Many counts were recorded for this clonotype. The chain couples TRBV7-9 to TRBJ2-2; no definite D call. Trimming took off 5 bases at V and 7 bases at J, with 8 bases between the two ends. The V gene's germline CDR1 is SEHNR and CDR2 FQNEAQ (reference sequence). The CDR3 covers 12 residues. CDR3 in DNA: TGTGCCAGCAGCAAGGTTGACGGGGAGCTGTTTTTT. Protein sequence: CASSKVDGELFF.

This clonotype was detected ten times or more. This chain connects TRBV5-1 to TRBJ2-5, with D possibly matching TRBD1 (5 bases). V was cut by 4 bases and J by 4 bases, with 11 bases left in between. The CDR3 is 13 amino acids. Germline CDR1 reads SGHRS; CDR2 reads YFSETQ. CDR3 in amino acids: CASSLLGLETQYF. The CDR3 coding sequence is TGCGCCAGCAGCCTCTTGGGGCTAGAGACCCAGTACTTC. Supplemented by reference TRBV5-1 and TRBJ2-5, the full variable domain reads KAGVTQTPRYLIKTRGQQVTLSCSPISGHRSVSWYQQTPGQGLQFLFEYFSETQRNKGNFPGRFSGRQFSNSRSEMNVSTLELGDSALYLCASSLLGLETQYFGPGTRLLVL.

Points on this clonotype: A much larger clonotype is one base distant, so this may be a read error. The CDR3 does not close with the conserved phenylalanine or tryptophan, likely indicating a read error. The chain has TRBV13 and TRBJ1-5; TRBD1 might be the D (5 bases). The V end was cut by 0 bases, the J end by 1 base, with 10 bases between. Germline V CDR1 and CDR2: PRHDT, FYEKMQ (reference sequence). The CDR3 is made up of 16 amino acids. CDR3 sequence: CASSLGGAWSNQPQHL. The CDR3 DNA is TGTGCCAGCAGCTTAGGTGGGGCGTGGAGCAATCAGCCCCAGCATCTT.

The sample holds many counts of this clonotype. This rearrangement joins TRBV7-2 to TRBJ1-2; TRBD1 matches at 9 bases. V lost 5 bases to trimming and J lost 6 bases; unmatched junction nucleotides: 10. This CDR3 contains 15 residues. CDR1 is SGHTA and CDR2 is FQGNSA in the germline V gene. The CDR3 spells CASSNPGQGRNGYTF. The CDR3, as DNA: TGTGCCAGCAGCAATCCCGGACAGGGGAGGAATGGCTACACCTTC.

Remarks on this clonotype: A clone one base away is much larger, so this may be a read error. The chain is built from TRBV4-1 and TRBJ2-7; 8 bases map to TRBD2. Germline V lookup: CDR1 MGHRA, CDR2 YSYEKL. This CDR3 is 15 amino acids long. With 2 bases clipped from V and 4 bases from J, the junction kept 7 bases outside the gene matches. CDR3 DNA sequence: TGCGCCAGCAGCCAAACAGCGGGGGAGCGGTACGAGCAGTACTTC. Translated: CASSQTAGERYEQYF.

This clonotype was found once. An end of the junction differs from the germline gene, which may be a read error. This chain uses TRBV6-6 with TRBJ2-6; D may be TRBD1 (6 bases). The CDR3 loop spans 15 amino acids. Germline V gene data show CDR1 as MNHNY and CDR2 as SVGAGI (reference sequence). The CDR3 protein is CASGPDSPGANVLTF. CDR3 in DNA: TGCGCCAGCGGCCCGGACAGCCCAGGGGCCAACGTCCTGACTTTC.

Many counts were recorded for this clonotype. This chain connects TRBV7-6 to TRBJ2-5; no reliable D call. Germline V gene data show CDR1 as SGHVS and CDR2 as FNYEAQ. CDR3 length equals 13 residues. V shed 0 bases and J shed 3 bases, with 5 bases lying between them. CDR3: CASSLANEETQYF. DNA for the CDR3: TGTGCCAGCAGCTTAGCTAATGAAGAGACCCAGTACTTC.

In its sample, this clonotype was seen many times. This sequence joins TRBV20-1 and TRBJ1-2; possible D gene TRBD1, 6 bases. The CDR3 is 13 amino acids. Deletions cut 4 bases from V and 2 bases from J, with 11 bases between. Looked up from germline, CDR1 is DFQATT and CDR2 is SNEGSKA (reference sequence). The CDR3 sequence is CSAKWTENYGYTF. The CDR3 nucleotides are TGCAGTGCTAAGTGGACAGAGAACTATGGCTACACCTTC.

This clonotype came up many times. V is TRBV10-3 and J is TRBJ2-1; 7 nucleotides match TRBD2. The germline CDR1 and CDR2 sequences are ENHRY and SYGVKD. The CDR3 loop spans 17 amino acids. J was trimmed by 5 bases and V by 0 bases; bases with no gene match: 10. The CDR3 protein is CAISESRLGGIDNEQFF. The CDR3 DNA follows: TGTGCCATCAGTGAGTCGAGGCTGGGGGGGATCGACAATGAGCAGTTCTTC.

This clonotype came up many times. This chain links TRBV4-1 with TRBJ2-1; D is uncertain. V was shortened by 4 bases and J by 0 bases, with 13 bases between the two germline ends. Germline V gene lookup returns CDR1 MGHRA and CDR2 YSYEKL. The CDR3 spans 16 residues. CDR3 coding DNA: TGCGCCAGCAGCCTGAAGGTCCCGAGCTCCTACAATGAGCAGTTCTTC. Protein product: CASSLKVPSSYNEQFF.

There are many counts of this clonotype. The rearrangement uses TRBV5-1 and TRBJ2-3; no reliable D call. The CDR3 totals 15 residues. Trimming took off 0 bases at V and 1 base at J, with 9 bases between the two ends. Germline assignment: CDR1 SGHRS and CDR2 YFSETQ. The CDR3 DNA reads as TGCGCCAGCAGCTTGGAGTGGGGTCGCACAGATACGCAGTATTTT. It yields the protein CASSLEWGRTDTQYF.

This clonotype was recorded at least ten times. The chain joins TRBV6-2 or TRBV6-3 to TRBJ2-7; TRBD1 matches 11 bases. CDR1 and CDR2 (germline): MNHEY, SVGEGT. The trim removed 3 bases at V and 4 bases at J, leaving 5 bases unmatched. The CDR3 covers 15 residues. The CDR3 DNA follows: TGTGCCAGCAGTTATCGGACAGGGGGCTTGTACGAGCAGTACTTC. It specifies CASSYRTGGLYEQYF.

This clonotype was seen at least ten times. This chain's CDR3 is CASSLGGPYEQYF. CDR3 DNA: TGTGCCAGCAGCTTGGGGGGGCCCTACGAGCAGTACTTC. This chain connects TRBV5-6 to TRBJ2-7; possibly TRBD1 for D (6 bases). The CDR3 is 13 amino acids. In germline, CDR1 is SGHDT, CDR2 YYEEEE. Trimming pared 0 bases from V and 2 bases from J, leaving 6 bases between.

There are a few counts of this clonotype. The chain has TRBV7-6 and TRBJ2-7, with TRBD1 as a possible D gene (5 bases). V was shortened by 3 bases and J by 5 bases, with 8 bases between the two germline ends. The V gene's germline CDR1 is SGHVS and CDR2 FNYEAQ. CDR3 size: 12 residues. CDR3 bases: TGTGCCAGCAGCTTCGTAGGGGACGAGCAGTACTTC. Translated, it gives CASSFVGDEQYF.